This TCR beta chain originates from a study of CD8 T cells in ankylosing spondylitis. Findings of the study overall: A number of the motif variants had already been described in reactive arthritis synovial fluid and blood. Relatively scarce in peripheral blood, disease-linked clones were CD8+. Disease-linked clones were reportedly significantly enriched in matched ankylosing spondylitis synovial fluid.

Unmatched junction bases numbered 24, after V lost 4 bases and J lost 7 bases. The CDR3 is 21 residues long. Germline V gene lookup returns CDR1 SGHNT and CDR2 YENEEA. This clonotype was recorded at least ten times. The target antigen is unknown. The TCR beta libraries were generated through quantitative 5'-RACE incorporating molecular barcodes. TCRdb reprocessed the 5' RACE reads with MiXCR, giving one entry per CDR3 protein. The data show about 240,000 distinct CDR3 sequences, around 9.2% seen once. The sequence came from a male donor with ankylosing spondylitis or in good health (not recorded which). The rearrangement uses TRBV11-3 and TRBJ2-1; 11 nucleotides match TRBD2. Sequenced material: blood, either unsorted or a sorted T cell fraction (not recorded which). CDR3 protein: CASSSGLTVSTSGSVENEQFF. DNA of the CDR3: TGTGCCAGCAGCTCCGGGTTGACAGTTAGTACTAGCGGGAGTGTTGAAAATGAGCAGTTCTTC.